The 20 T cell receptor beta chains presented below share a single source sample, sequenced in a study of T cell responses to AZD1222 COVID-19 vaccine. This table comes from immunoSEQ multiplex PCR, and its TCRdb copy is limited to in-frame clones, with some not included. The repertoire holds about 110,000 clones, with 85% to 95% as singletons. Sequencing used peripheral blood, obtained 28 days after the second AZD1222 dose. All receptors derive from an adult who received the AZD1222 COVID-19 vaccine.

J is TRBJ2-2 and V is TRBV10-2; 7 bases fit TRBD1. The CDR3 is 14 amino acids. Germline V CDR1 and CDR2: WSHSY, SAAADI. J lost 5 bases, V lost 4 bases, and 4 bases had no gene match. The DNA for the CDR3 is TGCGCCAGCAGTGGACAGGGCGGAACCGGGGAGCTGTTTTTT. Translated: CASSGQGGTGELFF.

This clone has a handful of counts. The chain uses TRBV5-4 and TRBJ1-1; D unresolved. Germline lookup yields CDR1 SGHNT and CDR2 YYREEE (reference sequence). V was clipped by 5 bases and J by 9 bases, with 20 bases between them. CDR3 size: 14 residues. In DNA, the CDR3 is TGTGCCAGCAGGTCCTCCTGGGCCTACAATAAAGCTTTCTTT. Its protein product is CASRSSWAYNKAFF.

The chain combines TRBV5-1 with TRBJ2-1, with 12 bases that match TRBD2. The V gene end was trimmed by 5 bases and the J gene end by 9 bases; junction bases not matched to a gene: 9. CDR1 and CDR2 (germline): SGHRS, YFSETQ. This CDR3 contains 15 residues. CDR3 sequence: CASRLLAGGPGEQFF. CDR3 in DNA: TGCGCCAGCAGGCTTCTAGCGGGAGGGCCGGGTGAGCAGTTCTTC.

V gene TRBV18 combines with J gene TRBJ1-1; D is uncertain. The V gene's germline CDR1 is KGHSH and CDR2 LQKENI. This CDR3 is 13 amino acids long. Trimming took 3 bases from V and 2 from J, leaving 7 bases between them. The CDR3 DNA sequence: TGTGCCAGCTCACCTCAAGTTAACACTGAAGCTTTCTTT. This sequence encodes CASSPQVNTEAFF.

This rearrangement joins TRBV19 to TRBJ1-1, with TRBD1 as a possible D gene (6 bases). The CDR3 loop spans 14 amino acids. Germline lookup yields CDR1 LNHDA and CDR2 SQIVND (reference sequence). Trimming pared 4 bases from V and 5 bases from J, leaving 14 bases between. Here the CDR3 reads CASSSGGGKTEAFF. CDR3 DNA sequence: TGTGCCAGTAGTAGTGGAGGGGGGAAAACTGAAGCTTTCTTT.

This clone was seen just once. V gene TRBV6-4 combines with J gene TRBJ2-2; 9 nucleotides match TRBD2. Germline V gene lookup returns CDR1 MRHNA and CDR2 SNTAGT. This CDR3 is built from 15 residues. The trim removed 0 bases at V and 4 bases at J, leaving 0 bases unmatched. This CDR3 reads CASSDSSGSTGELFF. Here the CDR3 DNA reads TGTGCCAGCAGTGACTCTAGCGGGAGCACCGGGGAGCTGTTTTTT.

V usage is TRBV24-1 and J usage is TRBJ1-1, with D possibly TRBD1 on 6 matching bases. V shed 2 bases and J shed 8 bases, with 8 bases lying between them. CDR1 and CDR2 (germline): KGHDR, SFDVKD. This CDR3 region has 12 residues. The CDR3 coding sequence is TGTGCCACCAGTGATTGGAGGGGGGAAGCTTTCTTT. Protein product: CATSDWRGEAFF.

This clone appeared a single time. The chain links TRBV5-4 to TRBJ2-3, with 7 nucleotides matching TRBD2. The germline V gene has CDR1 SGHNT and CDR2 YYREEE (reference sequence). The CDR3 sequence is 17 residues long. J lost 1 base, V lost 4 bases, and 12 bases had no gene match. The CDR3 spells CASSPWGGSGRTDTQYF. CDR3 bases: TGTGCCAGCAGCCCCTGGGGAGGGTCAGGTCGCACAGATACGCAGTATTTT.

The genes are TRBV3-1 (or the pseudogene TRBV3-2) and TRBJ1-2; D may be TRBD1 (5 bases). V lost 8 bases, J lost 4 bases, and 17 bases lay in between. Germline V lookup: CDR1 LGHDT, CDR2 YNNKEL (reference sequence). The CDR3 is 14 residues long. CDR3 DNA sequence: TGTGCCAGCTTCGGGGCCGGGAGGGGCTATGGCTACACCTTC. Translation gives CASFGAGRGYGYTF.

This chain links TRBV18 with TRBJ1-1; D is undetermined. CDR1 is KGHSH, CDR2 LQKENI, per germline. Deletions cut 2 bases from V and 5 bases from J, with 12 bases between. The CDR3 loop spans 14 amino acids. The CDR3 coding sequence is TGTGCCAGCTCACCAGAGACCTCGGGGACTGAAGCTTTCTTT. This translates into CASSPETSGTEAFF.

The rearrangement uses TRBV19 and TRBJ1-6; 11 bases line up with TRBD1. The CDR3 has 18 residues. The V gene end was trimmed by 4 bases and the J gene end by 8 bases; junction bases not matched to a gene: 13. Looked up from germline, CDR1 is LNHDA and CDR2 is SQIVND (reference sequence). CDR3: CASSRRTGGPSLYSPLHF. CDR3 sequence (DNA): TGTGCCAGTAGTAGACGGACAGGGGGCCCATCTCTCTATTCACCCCTCCACTTT.

The chain carries TRBV5-1 and TRBJ2-7; a weak D match, TRBD2 (6 bases). The V gene's germline CDR1 is SGHRS and CDR2 YFSETQ. CDR3 length: 14 residues. Trimming took off 4 bases at V and 3 bases at J, with 14 bases between the two ends. In DNA, the CDR3 is TGCGCCAGCAGCGTCGGAGGGTACAACTACGAGCAGTACTTC. It specifies CASSVGGYNYEQYF.

The chain combines TRBV11-3 with TRBJ2-2; D might be TRBD1 or TRBD2, each matching 5 bases. Germline V gene data show CDR1 as SGHNT and CDR2 as YENEEA. V gave up 3 bases and J gave up 7 bases, with 9 bases separating them. CDR3 length: 13 amino acids. The CDR3 loop reads CASSLRGNGELFF. The CDR3 DNA reads as TGTGCCAGCAGCTTGAGGGGTAACGGGGAGCTGTTTTTT.

The chain is built from TRBV10-1 and TRBJ2-1; possibly TRBD1 for D (5 bases). The CDR3 is 13 amino acids. The V gene lost 3 bases and the J gene lost 3 bases, with 6 bases spanning the gap. The germline V gene has CDR1 WNHNN and CDR2 SYGVQD (reference sequence). This CDR3 is CASSDTGYNEQFF. In DNA form, the CDR3 reads TGCGCCAGCAGTGACACAGGCTACAATGAGCAGTTCTTC.

The genes are TRBV28 and TRBJ1-2, with TRBD1 identical over 9 bases. The CDR3 contains 18 residues. CDR1 and CDR2 (germline): MDHEN, SYDVKM. The V and J ends lost 3 bases and 5 bases, in that order; junction bases with no gene match: 16. CDR3 loop: CASSFIAGGQGSRYGYTF. The DNA for the CDR3 is TGTGCCAGCAGTTTTATAGCCGGGGGACAGGGAAGTAGGTATGGCTACACCTTC.

The chain uses TRBV12-5 and TRBJ2-7, with D unclear. The CDR3 contains 14 residues. V shed 0 bases and J shed 4 bases, with 10 bases lying between them. Germline-derived CDR1 and CDR2 are LGHNT and FRNRAP. DNA for the CDR3: TGTGCTAGTGGTTTGGTTCCCTTGCTATACGAGCAGTACTTC. Protein: CASGLVPLLYEQYF.

This rearrangement joins TRBV10-3 to TRBJ2-1, with a weak D call TRBD1 (6 bases). V was shortened by 5 bases and J by 0 bases, with 11 bases between the two germline ends. The germline CDR1 and CDR2 sequences are ENHRY and SYGVKD. The CDR3 spans 15 residues. In nucleotides, the CDR3 is TGTGCCATCAGTCGACAGGTCTTCTCCTACAATGAGCAGTTCTTC. Its protein is CAISRQVFSYNEQFF.

In this sample, this clone turned up a few times. The chain joins TRBV5-1 to TRBJ2-7; no clear D gene. This CDR3 comprises 16 residues. Germline assignment: CDR1 SGHRS and CDR2 YFSETQ. Trimming shortened V by 0 bases and J by 3 bases, and 16 bases separated the two germline ends. The CDR3 loop is CASSLARFEYGYEQYF. CDR3 nucleotides: TGCGCCAGCAGCTTGGCCCGGTTCGAATACGGCTACGAGCAGTACTTC.

This rearrangement joins TRBV5-1 to TRBJ1-4, with D possibly matching TRBD1 (6 bases). The CDR3 extends over 17 amino acids. The germline CDR1 and CDR2 sequences are SGHRS and YFSETQ. The germline V and J ends were trimmed by 6 bases and 7 bases, with 25 bases remaining between them. The CDR3 protein is CASKRTVGFVRGEKLFF. The CDR3 DNA reads TGCGCCAGCAAGAGGACAGTAGGGTTTGTGAGAGGTGAAAAACTGTTTTTT.

The chain combines TRBV28 with TRBJ1-1; D not resolved. CDR3 size: 13 residues. The germline V gene encodes CDR1 MDHEN and CDR2 SYDVKM. Trimming took 3 bases from V and 0 from J, leaving 5 bases between them. Written as DNA, the CDR3 is TGTGCCAGCAGTTTGACCCTGAACACTGAAGCTTTCTTT. It encodes CASSLTLNTEAFF.